Only a few counts were recorded for the clone carrying this T cell receptor (beta chain). Its ends do not fully match the called genes, so a read error is possible. The sample contains more than one DNA sequence encoding this CDR3. This entry comes from a study of metastatic and nonmetastatic thyroid tumors. TCRdb called clones again from the PCR reads with MiXCR. The sample yields roughly 65,000 clones, 14% seen once. Ahead of thyroid surgery, no patient had received treatment of any kind. This CDR3 is built from 15 residues. Input material: blood. The chain uses TRBV12-3 or TRBV12-4 and TRBJ1-1, with a weak D call TRBD1 (6 bases). This sequence originates from a male donor with papillary thyroid cancer or a benign thyroid nodule (not recorded which). Some clones in this sample may be carry-over from other donors' samples. The CDR3 DNA follows: TGTGCCAGCAGACATAAGACAGGTAAGAACACTGAAGCTTTCTTC. Its translation: CASRHKTGKNTEAFF.